Listed below are T cell receptor beta chains from one sample, sequenced in a study of OX40 agonist ivuxolimab in advanced cancers. Profiling relied on immunoSEQ multiplex PCR, and the TCRdb table lists in-frame clones only, not all of them. The profile shows just over 50,000 clones, roughly 84% of them singletons. This specimen consisted of CD4+ or CD8+ T cells sorted from blood, obtained in a trial of the OX40 agonist ivuxolimab. The source is an adult with an advanced solid tumor such as melanoma, head and neck, liver or kidney cancer. Each CDR3 is given with its conserved first and last residue. The order of the fields is CDR3 DNA, CDR3 protein, D gene, J gene, V gene, clone size. D genes are given only for firm matches. Part of the rows lack a size; the others show once, few, many or a class for expanded clones.

CDR3nt: TGCAGTGTGGTCGGAAACACTGAAGCTTTCTTT
CDR3aa: CSVVGNTEAFF
d_gene: .
j_gene: TRBJ1-1
v_gene: TRBV20-1
abundance: .

CDR3nt: TGTGCCAGCAGCCAAGAAGTAGGACAGGGGTTTGGCTACACCTTC
CDR3aa: CASSQEVGQGFGYTF
d_gene: TRBD1
j_gene: TRBJ1-2
v_gene: TRBV4-2
abundance: once

CDR3nt: TGTGCCAGCAGCTTGGCGGAAGGATATGGCTACACCTTC
CDR3aa: CASSLAEGYGYTF
d_gene: .
j_gene: TRBJ1-2
v_gene: TRBV5-6
abundance: .

CDR3nt: TGCGCCAGCAGCACGGGGGACAGTGGATCACCCCTCCACTTT
CDR3aa: CASSTGDSGSPLHF
d_gene: TRBD1
j_gene: TRBJ1-6
v_gene: TRBV4-3
abundance: .

CDR3nt: TGTGCCAGCAGGTCAACTAACTATGGCTACACCTTC
CDR3aa: CASRSTNYGYTF
d_gene: .
j_gene: TRBJ1-2
v_gene: TRBV6-1
abundance: .

CDR3nt: TGCGCCAGCAGCTTGGGACAGGAGAATTCACCCCTCCACTTT
CDR3aa: CASSLGQENSPLHF
d_gene: .
j_gene: TRBJ1-6
v_gene: TRBV5-1
abundance: .

CDR3nt: TGTGCCAGCAGATCCCGGGACAGCTTATATGAAAAACTGTTTTTT
CDR3aa: CASRSRDSLYEKLFF
d_gene: TRBD1
j_gene: TRBJ1-4
v_gene: TRBV6-5
abundance: .

CDR3nt: TGTGCCAGCAGCAACAGGGGGCGGACGGCTTTT
CDR3aa: CASSNRGRTAF
d_gene: TRBD1
j_gene: TRBJ1-4
v_gene: TRBV6-1
abundance: .

CDR3nt: TGTGCCAGCAGTAGAGGGACAGGGACTGGAAACACCATATATTTT
CDR3aa: CASSRGTGTGNTIYF
d_gene: TRBD1
j_gene: TRBJ1-3
v_gene: TRBV6-5
abundance: .

CDR3nt: TGTGCCAGCTCACTCCTAGACCCCTACGAGCAGTACTTC
CDR3aa: CASSLLDPYEQYF
d_gene: .
j_gene: TRBJ2-7
v_gene: TRBV18
abundance: .

CDR3nt: TGTGCCAGCAGAAGACAGGGGGGTACAGGTGGCTACACCTTC
CDR3aa: CASRRQGGTGGYTF
d_gene: TRBD1
j_gene: TRBJ1-2
v_gene: TRBV6-1
abundance: few

CDR3nt: TGTGCCAGCAGCCCAGGACAGGGTCGCTACACCTTC
CDR3aa: CASSPGQGRYTF
d_gene: TRBD1
j_gene: TRBJ1-2
v_gene: TRBV6-6
abundance: .

CDR3nt: TGTGCCAGCAGCTTGGCCGGGACAGGGAACTATGGCTACACCTTC
CDR3aa: CASSLAGTGNYGYTF
d_gene: TRBD1
j_gene: TRBJ1-2
v_gene: TRBV5-6
abundance: .

CDR3nt: TGTGCCAGCTCACCAATCGACGTCGGCACTGAAGCTTTCTTT
CDR3aa: CASSPIDVGTEAFF
d_gene: .
j_gene: TRBJ1-1
v_gene: TRBV18
abundance: .

CDR3nt: TGCGCCAGCAGCTTCCAGGGTTCCAGGTCAGATACGCAGTATTTT
CDR3aa: CASSFQGSRSDTQYF
d_gene: .
j_gene: TRBJ2-3
v_gene: TRBV5-1
abundance: once

CDR3nt: TGTGCCAGCAGCTTAAATCCTAACTATGGCTACACCTTC
CDR3aa: CASSLNPNYGYTF
d_gene: .
j_gene: TRBJ1-2
v_gene: TRBV7-9
abundance: .

CDR3nt: TGTGCCAGCAGTGAATCGCTAGCGGGGGCCACAAGGGGGGAGACCCAGTACTTC
CDR3aa: CASSESLAGATRGETQYF
d_gene: TRBD2
j_gene: TRBJ2-5
v_gene: TRBV2
abundance: .

CDR3nt: TGTGCCACCGATCTGTCTGGGGCCAACGTCCTGACTTTC
CDR3aa: CATDLSGANVLTF
d_gene: .
j_gene: TRBJ2-6
v_gene: TRBV28
abundance: .

CDR3nt: TGTGCCAGCAGCCCGGAGGCGGCCCCAGGCTATGGCTACACCTTC
CDR3aa: CASSPEAAPGYGYTF
d_gene: .
j_gene: TRBJ1-2
v_gene: TRBV5-5
abundance: once

CDR3nt: TGTGCCAGCAGCTTGGCAGGGCCCGGGGAGCTGTTTTTT
CDR3aa: CASSLAGPGELFF
d_gene: .
j_gene: TRBJ2-2
v_gene: TRBV5-6
abundance: .

CDR3nt: TGTGCCAGCAGCGTAGAGGCGGGGGGGCCGGGGGCCCAGTACTTC
CDR3aa: CASSVEAGGPGAQYF
d_gene: TRBD2
j_gene: TRBJ2-5
v_gene: TRBV9
abundance: .

CDR3nt: TGCGCCAGCAGTGACGCTGGTTGGACAGGGAGAAACTCCTACGAGCAGTACTTC
CDR3aa: CASSDAGWTGRNSYEQYF
d_gene: TRBD1
j_gene: TRBJ2-7
v_gene: TRBV10-1
abundance: .

CDR3nt: TGTGCCAGCAGCACCCGGACTAGCTTCGAGACCCAGTACTTC
CDR3aa: CASSTRTSFETQYF
d_gene: TRBD2
j_gene: TRBJ2-5
v_gene: TRBV7-8
abundance: few

CDR3nt: TGTGCCAGCAGCAACACGGGGAACACTGAAGCTTTCTTT
CDR3aa: CASSNTGNTEAFF
d_gene: .
j_gene: TRBJ1-1
v_gene: TRBV7-3
abundance: medium-sized

CDR3nt: TGTGCCAGCAGCTTAGGTCGGGGCTACGAGCAGTACTTC
CDR3aa: CASSLGRGYEQYF
d_gene: .
j_gene: TRBJ2-7
v_gene: TRBV7-3
abundance: .

CDR3nt: TGTGCCAGCAGCTCAAACTCTCGTGGGGGGTTTGCTGAAGCTTTCTTT
CDR3aa: CASSSNSRGGFAEAFF
d_gene: .
j_gene: TRBJ1-1
v_gene: TRBV11-2
abundance: .

CDR3nt: TGTGCCATCAGTGAGGCGGACGTTTTGGGCTACACCTTC
CDR3aa: CAISEADVLGYTF
d_gene: .
j_gene: TRBJ1-2
v_gene: TRBV10-3
abundance: .

CDR3nt: TGTGCCAGCAGCCCGGGACTAGCGCGAACCTACGAGCAGTACTTC
CDR3aa: CASSPGLARTYEQYF
d_gene: TRBD2
j_gene: TRBJ2-7
v_gene: TRBV7-9
abundance: .

CDR3nt: TGTGCCAGCAGCCGGCCCGGGGCCAACGTCCTGACTTTC
CDR3aa: CASSRPGANVLTF
d_gene: .
j_gene: TRBJ2-6
v_gene: TRBV6-6
abundance: .